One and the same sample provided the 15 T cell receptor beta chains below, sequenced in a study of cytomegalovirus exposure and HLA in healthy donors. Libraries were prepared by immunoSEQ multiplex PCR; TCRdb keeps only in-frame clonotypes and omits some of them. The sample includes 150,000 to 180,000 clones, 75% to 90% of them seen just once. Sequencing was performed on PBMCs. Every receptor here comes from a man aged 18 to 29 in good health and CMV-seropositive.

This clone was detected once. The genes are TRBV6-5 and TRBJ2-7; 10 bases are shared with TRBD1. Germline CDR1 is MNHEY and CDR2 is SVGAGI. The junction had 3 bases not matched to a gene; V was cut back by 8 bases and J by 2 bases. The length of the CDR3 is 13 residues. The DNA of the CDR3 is TGTGCCAGCGCCGACAGGGGGCCCTACGAGCAGTACTTC. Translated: CASADRGPYEQYF.

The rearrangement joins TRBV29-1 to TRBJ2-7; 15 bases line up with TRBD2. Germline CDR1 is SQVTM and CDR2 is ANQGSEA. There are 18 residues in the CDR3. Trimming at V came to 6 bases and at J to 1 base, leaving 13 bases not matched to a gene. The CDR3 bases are TGCAGCGTCCTCTTATTTGGGACTAGCGGGAGGAGGTCCTACGAGCAGTACTTC. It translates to CSVLLFGTSGRRSYEQYF.

DNA for the CDR3: TGTGCCAGCAGCCCCCCGGGACAGGGCCGAAACAATGAGCAGTTCTTC. Its translation: CASSPPGQGRNNEQFF. V and J are TRBV7-9 and TRBJ2-1; TRBD1 matches 9 bases. J lost 5 bases, V lost 5 bases, and 10 bases had no gene match. CDR1 is SEHNR, CDR2 FQNEAQ, per germline (reference sequence). CDR3 length: 16 amino acids.

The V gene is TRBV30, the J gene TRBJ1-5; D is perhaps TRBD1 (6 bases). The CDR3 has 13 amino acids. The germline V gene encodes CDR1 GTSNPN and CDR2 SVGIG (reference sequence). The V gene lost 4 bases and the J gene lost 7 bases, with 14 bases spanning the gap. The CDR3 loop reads CAWTPGVSQPQHF. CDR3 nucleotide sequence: TGTGCCTGGACCCCAGGGGTGAGCCAGCCCCAGCATTTT.

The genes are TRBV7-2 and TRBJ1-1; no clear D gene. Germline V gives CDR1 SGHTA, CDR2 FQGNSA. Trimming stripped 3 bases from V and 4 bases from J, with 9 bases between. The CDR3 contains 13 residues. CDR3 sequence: CASSLEVATEAFF. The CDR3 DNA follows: TGTGCCAGCAGCTTGGAGGTAGCCACTGAAGCTTTCTTT. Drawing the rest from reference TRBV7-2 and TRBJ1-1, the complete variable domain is GAGVSQSPSNKVTEKGKDVELRCDPISGHTALYWYRQSLGQGLEFLIYFQGNSAPDKSGLPSDRFSAERTGGSVSTLTIQRTQQEDSAVYLCASSLEVATEAFFGQGTRLTVV.

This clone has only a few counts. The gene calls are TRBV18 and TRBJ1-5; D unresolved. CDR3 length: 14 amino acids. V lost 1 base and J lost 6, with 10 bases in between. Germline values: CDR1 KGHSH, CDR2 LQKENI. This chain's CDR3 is CASSPLEGSQPQHF. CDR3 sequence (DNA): TGTGCCAGCTCACCACTGGAGGGTAGTCAGCCCCAGCATTTT.

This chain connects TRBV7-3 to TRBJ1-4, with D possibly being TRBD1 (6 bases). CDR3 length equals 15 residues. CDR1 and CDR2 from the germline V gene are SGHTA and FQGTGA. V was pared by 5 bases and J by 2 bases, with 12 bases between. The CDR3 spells CASSLSGATNEKLFF. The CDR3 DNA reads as TGTGCCAGCAGCCTCTCAGGGGCGACTAATGAAAAACTGTTTTTT. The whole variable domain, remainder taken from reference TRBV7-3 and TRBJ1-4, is GAGVSQTPSNKVTEKGKYVELRCDPISGHTALYWYRQSLGQGPEFLIYFQGTGAADDSGLPNDRFFAVRPEGSVSTLKIQRTERGDSAVYLCASSLSGATNEKLFFGSGTQLSVL.

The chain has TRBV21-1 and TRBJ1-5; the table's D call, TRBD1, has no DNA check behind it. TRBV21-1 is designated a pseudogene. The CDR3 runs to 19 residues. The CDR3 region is CASSKEGRGALYSNQPQHF. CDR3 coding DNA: TGTGCCAGCAGCAAAGAGGGCAGGGGTGCCCTCTATAGCAATCAGCCCCAGCATTTT.

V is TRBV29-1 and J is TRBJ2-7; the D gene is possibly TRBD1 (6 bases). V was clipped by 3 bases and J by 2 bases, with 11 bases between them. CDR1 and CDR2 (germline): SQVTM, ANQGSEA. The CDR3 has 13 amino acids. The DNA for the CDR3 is TGCAGCGTTGAGACAGGAACGACCTACGAGCAGTACTTC. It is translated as CSVETGTTYEQYF.

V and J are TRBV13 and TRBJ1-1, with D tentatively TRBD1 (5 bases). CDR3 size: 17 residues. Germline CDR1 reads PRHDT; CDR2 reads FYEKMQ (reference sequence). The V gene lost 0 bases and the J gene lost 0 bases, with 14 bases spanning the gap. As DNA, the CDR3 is TGTGCCAGCAGCTTAGGGGACATCAAAGTGATGAACACTGAAGCTTTCTTT. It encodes CASSLGDIKVMNTEAFF. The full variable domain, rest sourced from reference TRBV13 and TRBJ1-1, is AAGVIQSPRHLIKEKRETATLKCYPIPRHDTVYWYQQGPGQDPQFLISFYEKMQSDKGSIPDRFSAQQFSDYHSELNMSSLELGDSALYFCASSLGDIKVMNTEAFFGQGTRLTVV.

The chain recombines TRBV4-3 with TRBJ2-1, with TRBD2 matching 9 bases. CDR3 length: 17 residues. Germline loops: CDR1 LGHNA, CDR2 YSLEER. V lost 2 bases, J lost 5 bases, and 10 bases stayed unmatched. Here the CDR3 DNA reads TGCGCCAGCAGCCAACATAGCGGGGGTGAGAAGAACAATGAGCAGTTCTTC. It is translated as CASSQHSGGEKNNEQFF.

The CDR3 DNA reads TGTGCTAGTGGTTCAGCCGGAGGGAGCACAGATACGCAGTATTTT. Its protein product is CASGSAGGSTDTQYF. This chain joins TRBV12-5 and TRBJ2-3; D is perhaps TRBD2 (6 bases). This CDR3 spans 15 amino acids. Germline V gene data show CDR1 as LGHNT and CDR2 as FRNRAP. V gave up 4 bases and J gave up 0 bases, with 11 bases separating them.

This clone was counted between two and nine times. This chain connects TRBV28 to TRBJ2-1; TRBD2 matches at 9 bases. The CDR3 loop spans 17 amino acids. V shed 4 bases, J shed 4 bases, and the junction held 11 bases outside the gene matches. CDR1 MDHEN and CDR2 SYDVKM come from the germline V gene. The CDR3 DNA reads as TGTGCCAGCAGTTCCCTGAGGGCTAGCGGGAAGTACAATGAGCAGTTCTTC. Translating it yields CASSSLRASGKYNEQFF.

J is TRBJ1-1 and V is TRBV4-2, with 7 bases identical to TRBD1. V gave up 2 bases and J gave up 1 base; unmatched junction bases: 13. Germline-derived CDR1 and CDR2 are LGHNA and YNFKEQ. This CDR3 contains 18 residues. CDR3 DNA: TGTGCCAGCAGCCAACCTACAGGGGCCGGGGGCGAGAACACTGAAGCTTTCTTT. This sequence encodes CASSQPTGAGGENTEAFF.

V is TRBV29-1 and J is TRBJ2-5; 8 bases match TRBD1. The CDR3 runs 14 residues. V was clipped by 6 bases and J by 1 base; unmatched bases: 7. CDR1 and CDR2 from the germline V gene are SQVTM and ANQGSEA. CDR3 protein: CSVYRDRSQETQYF. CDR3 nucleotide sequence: TGCAGCGTATACCGGGACAGGTCCCAAGAGACCCAGTACTTC.